The T cell receptor (beta chain) described here comes from a study of blood T cell repertoires in COVID-19. In the study overall: Italy, Spain and the United States were the sources of the convalescent and acute COVID-19 samples. PBMCs, B-cell-depleted T cells, or T cells provided the cDNA or gDNA that made up the material.

Study processing details: Estimation of nucleated cell counts relied on the amplification of reference gene primers. Using immunoSEQ multiplex PCR, the repertoire was profiled, and TCRdb retains in-frame clones only, with some absent. The DNA gave D and trimming, while V, J and clone size come from that table. The profile shows roughly 50,000 clones, more than 75% of them singletons. This CDR3 region has 16 residues. The trim removed 10 bases at V and 0 bases at J, leaving 11 bases unmatched. Germline V CDR1 and CDR2: SNHLY, FYNNEI. The chain joins TRBV2 to TRBJ1-1, with 10 bases matching TRBD1. The TCR comes from a man in his 70s with acute or convalescent COVID-19. The sample comprised peripheral blood. DNA of the CDR3: TGTGCCACCAAGACAGGGGGCGACCGATTGAACACTGAAGCTTTCTTT. It specifies CATKTGGDRLNTEAFF.